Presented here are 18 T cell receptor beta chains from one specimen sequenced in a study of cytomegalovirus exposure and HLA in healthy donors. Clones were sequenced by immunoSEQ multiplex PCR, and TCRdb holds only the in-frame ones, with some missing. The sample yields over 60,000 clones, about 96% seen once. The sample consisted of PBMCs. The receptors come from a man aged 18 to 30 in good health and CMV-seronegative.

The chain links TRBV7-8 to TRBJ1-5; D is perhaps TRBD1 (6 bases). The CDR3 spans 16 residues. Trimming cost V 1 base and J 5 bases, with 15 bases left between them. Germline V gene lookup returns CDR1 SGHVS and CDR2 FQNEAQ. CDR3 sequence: CASSLGWGRGDQPQHF. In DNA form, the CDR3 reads TGTGCCAGCAGCTTAGGGTGGGGCAGGGGCGATCAGCCCCAGCATTTT.

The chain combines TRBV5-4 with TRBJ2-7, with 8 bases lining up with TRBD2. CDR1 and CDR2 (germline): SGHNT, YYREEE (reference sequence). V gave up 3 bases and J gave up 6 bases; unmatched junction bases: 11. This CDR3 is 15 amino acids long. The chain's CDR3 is CASSSWTSSPGEQYF. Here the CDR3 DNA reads TGTGCCAGCAGCTCCTGGACTAGCTCACCGGGCGAGCAGTACTTC.

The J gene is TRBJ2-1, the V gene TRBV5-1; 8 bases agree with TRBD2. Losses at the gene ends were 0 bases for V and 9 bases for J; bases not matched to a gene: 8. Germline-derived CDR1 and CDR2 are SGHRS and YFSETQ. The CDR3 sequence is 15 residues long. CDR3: CASSLGVGTRGEQFF. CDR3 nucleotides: TGCGCCAGCAGCTTGGGGGTGGGGACTAGGGGTGAGCAGTTCTTC. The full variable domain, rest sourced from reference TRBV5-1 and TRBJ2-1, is KAGVTQTPRYLIKTRGQQVTLSCSPISGHRSVSWYQQTPGQGLQFLFEYFSETQRNKGNFPGRFSGRQFSNSRSEMNVSTLELGDSALYLCASSLGVGTRGEQFFGPGTRLTVL.

CDR3 residues: CASSYGTGDDQPQHF. CDR3 nucleotides: TGTGCCAGCAGTTACGGGACAGGTGACGATCAGCCCCAGCATTTT. The genes are TRBV6-6 and TRBJ1-5; TRBD1 aligns across 8 bases. The CDR3 sequence is 15 residues long. Losses at the gene ends were 2 bases for V and 5 bases for J; bases not matched to a gene: 5. Germline V gene sequence: CDR1 MNHNY, CDR2 SVGAGI (reference sequence).

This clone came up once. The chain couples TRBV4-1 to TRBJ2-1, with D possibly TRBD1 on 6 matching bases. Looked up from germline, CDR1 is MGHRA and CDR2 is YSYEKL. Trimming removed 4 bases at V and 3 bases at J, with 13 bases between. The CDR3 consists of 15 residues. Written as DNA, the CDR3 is TGCGCCAGCAGCCCCCGGACAGATTACTACAATGAGCAGTTCTTC. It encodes CASSPRTDYYNEQFF.

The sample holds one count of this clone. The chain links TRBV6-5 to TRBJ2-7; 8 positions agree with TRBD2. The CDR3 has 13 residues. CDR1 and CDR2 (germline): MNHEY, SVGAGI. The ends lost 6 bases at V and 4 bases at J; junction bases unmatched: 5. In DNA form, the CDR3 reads TGTGCCAGCAGAATATCGGGGGGGTACGAGCAGTACTTC. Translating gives CASRISGGYEQYF.

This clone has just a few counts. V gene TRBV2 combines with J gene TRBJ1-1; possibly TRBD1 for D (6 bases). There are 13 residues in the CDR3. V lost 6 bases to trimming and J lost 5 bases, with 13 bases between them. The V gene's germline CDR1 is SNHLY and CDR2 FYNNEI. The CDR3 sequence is CASRSGGRTEAFF. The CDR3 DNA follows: TGTGCCAGCAGGTCGGGGGGGCGAACTGAAGCTTTCTTT. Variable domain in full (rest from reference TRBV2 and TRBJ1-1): EPEVTQTPSHQVTQMGQEVILRCVPISNHLYFYWYRQILGQKVEFLVSFYNNEISEKSEIFDDQFSVERPDGSNFTLKIRSTKLEDSAMYFCASRSGGRTEAFFGQGTRLTVV.

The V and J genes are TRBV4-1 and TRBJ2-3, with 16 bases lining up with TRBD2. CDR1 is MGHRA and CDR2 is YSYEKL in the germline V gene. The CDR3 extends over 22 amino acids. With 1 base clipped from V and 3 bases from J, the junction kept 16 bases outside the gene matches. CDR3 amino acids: CASSQGGTSGRDRYRTTDTQYF. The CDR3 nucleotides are TGCGCCAGCAGCCAAGGCGGGACTAGCGGGAGGGACAGATACCGGACAACAGATACGCAGTATTTT.

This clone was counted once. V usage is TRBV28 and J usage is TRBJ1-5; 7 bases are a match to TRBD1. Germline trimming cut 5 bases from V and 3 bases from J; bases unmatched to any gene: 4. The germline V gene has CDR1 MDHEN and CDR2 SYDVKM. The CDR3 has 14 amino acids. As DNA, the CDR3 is TGTGCCAGCAGTATGACAGGGTACAATCAGCCCCAGCATTTT. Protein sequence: CASSMTGYNQPQHF.

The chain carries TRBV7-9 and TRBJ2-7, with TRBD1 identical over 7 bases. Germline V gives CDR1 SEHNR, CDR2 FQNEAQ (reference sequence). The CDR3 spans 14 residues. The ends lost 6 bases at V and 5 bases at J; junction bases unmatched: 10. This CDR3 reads CASSPATGVNEQYF. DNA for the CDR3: TGTGCCAGCAGTCCCGCTACAGGGGTTAACGAGCAGTACTTC. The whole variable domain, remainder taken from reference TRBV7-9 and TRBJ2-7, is DTGVSQNPRHKITKRGQNVTFRCDPISEHNRLYWYRQTLGQGPEFLTYFQNEAQLEKSRLLSDRFSAERPKGSFSTLEIQRTEQGDSAMYLCASSPATGVNEQYFGPGTRLTVT.

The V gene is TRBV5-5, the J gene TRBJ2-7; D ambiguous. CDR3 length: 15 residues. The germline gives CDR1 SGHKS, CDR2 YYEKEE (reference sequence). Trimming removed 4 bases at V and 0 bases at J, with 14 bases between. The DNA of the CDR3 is TGTGCCAGCAGCCCCCCCGAGAGGAGCTCCTACGAGCAGTACTTC. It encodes CASSPPERSSYEQYF.

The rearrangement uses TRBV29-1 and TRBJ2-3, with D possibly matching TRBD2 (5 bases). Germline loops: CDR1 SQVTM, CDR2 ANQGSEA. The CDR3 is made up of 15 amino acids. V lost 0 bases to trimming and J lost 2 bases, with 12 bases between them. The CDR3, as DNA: TGCAGCGTTGAAGATCCGAGGGAGCTCACAGATACGCAGTATTTT. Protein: CSVEDPRELTDTQYF.

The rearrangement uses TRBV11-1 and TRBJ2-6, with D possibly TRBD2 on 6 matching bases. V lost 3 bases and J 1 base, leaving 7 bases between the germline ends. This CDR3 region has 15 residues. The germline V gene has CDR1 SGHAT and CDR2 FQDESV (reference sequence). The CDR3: CASSFGSSGANVLTF. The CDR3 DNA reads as TGTGCCAGCAGCTTCGGGAGTTCTGGGGCCAACGTCCTGACTTTC.

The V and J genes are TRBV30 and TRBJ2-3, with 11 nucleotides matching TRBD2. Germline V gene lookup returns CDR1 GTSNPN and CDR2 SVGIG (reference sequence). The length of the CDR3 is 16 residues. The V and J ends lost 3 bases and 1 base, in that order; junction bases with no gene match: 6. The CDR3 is CAWRRRLAGRTDTQYF. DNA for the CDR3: TGTGCCTGGAGAAGGCGACTAGCGGGGCGCACAGATACGCAGTATTTT.

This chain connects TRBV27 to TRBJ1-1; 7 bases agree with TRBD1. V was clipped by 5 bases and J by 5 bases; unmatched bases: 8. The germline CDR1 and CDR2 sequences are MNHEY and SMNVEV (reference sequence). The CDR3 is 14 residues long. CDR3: CASSLRQGGTEAFF. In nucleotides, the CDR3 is TGTGCCAGCAGTCTCCGACAGGGAGGTACTGAAGCTTTCTTT.

CDR3 nucleotides: TGTGCCAGCAGTTACTCGAGACGGGACTATGGCTACACCTTC. Amino acids: CASSYSRRDYGYTF. This chain links TRBV6-5 with TRBJ1-2; D unresolved. The V end lost 0 bases, the J end lost 3 bases, and 8 bases lay between the germline ends. Germline CDR1 MNHEY, CDR2 SVGAGI. The CDR3 loop spans 14 amino acids.

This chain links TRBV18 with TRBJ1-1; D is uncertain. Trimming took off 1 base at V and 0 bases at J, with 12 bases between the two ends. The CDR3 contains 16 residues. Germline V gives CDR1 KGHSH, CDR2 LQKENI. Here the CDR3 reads CASSPRNLVMNTEAFF. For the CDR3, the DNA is TGTGCCAGCTCACCACGTAATTTAGTAATGAACACTGAAGCTTTCTTT.

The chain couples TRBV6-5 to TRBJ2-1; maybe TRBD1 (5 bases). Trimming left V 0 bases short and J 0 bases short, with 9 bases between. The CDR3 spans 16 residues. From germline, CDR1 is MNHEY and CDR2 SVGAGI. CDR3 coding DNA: TGTGCCAGCAGTTACTCGTATCAGGGCTCCTACAATGAGCAGTTCTTC. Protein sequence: CASSYSYQGSYNEQFF.